This TCR beta chain was captured by sequencing in a study of post-analysis software for immune sequencing data (dated by TCRdb to between 2015 and 2017). In terms of the full investigation: Recorded disease courses included relapsing-remitting, secondary progressive and progressive-relapsing multiple sclerosis, with some patients lacking subtype annotation. The multiple sclerosis patient repertoires were compared with more than 9 previously published healthy control repertoires from donors aged 6 to 25 years. A subset of samples was prepared in parallel using single-end sample barcoding, then pooled and co-amplified after Illumina adapter ligation.

Germline trimming: 6 bases from V, 0 bases from J; junction bases outside gene matches: 7. Counted from cysteine to phenylalanine, this CDR3 has 15 amino acids. The kept DNA is CDR3 alone, 45 bases in frame from the first base. CDR1 and CDR2 were assigned from the germline V gene (reference sequence) as MNHNY and SVGAGI. Summary of the overall study and its limitations: Direct clustering with F measure showed strong co-clustering of samples prepared in the same batch, prompting a batch-effect correction. Compared with controls, multiple sclerosis patients had significantly lower normalized Chao1 diversity, a finding suggesting substantial peripheral T-cell clonal expansion. Patients showed significantly higher frequencies than controls for a handful of TRBV segments, among them TRBV5-6, TRBV5-1 and TRBV20-1. The control group was slightly older than the multiple sclerosis patient group.

Library construction relied on PCR. Sequencing took place on an Illumina HiSeq 2500. Unique molecular identifiers were incorporated into TCR beta cDNA libraries to reduce PCR and sequencing biases. Every 1 to 10 million input T cells yielded roughly 0.5 million cDNA molecules, meaning each molecule approximated one T cell. The patient libraries were prepared and sequenced with the same protocol used for the earlier healthy control dataset. Within a given batch, samples were prepared together, multiplexed and sequenced on the same HiSeq lane. On the authors' methods: MIGEC handled the raw barcoded reads, throwing out single-read molecular identifier groups before consensus assembly and CDR3 extraction. Clonotype tables were post-analysed with VDJtools, normalizing diversity by down-sampling all datasets to the smallest sample size. Repertoire overlap clustering matched CDR3 amino acid but not nucleotide sequences to correct batch-related cross-sample contamination. In TCRdb, the public reads were trimmed at Q25 with fastp and aligned with MiXCR, with productive beta chains retained. Merged by CDR3 protein, the rows form single entries marked with the most common genes and DNA. What appears here as the V and J calls and clone size reflects TCRdb's work, not the paper's. The sample table shows hundreds of thousands of distinct CDR3 sequences, and about 39% are seen once. The ten largest account for less than 10% of the sample.

This clonotype came up a few times. Its specific antigen is unknown. Base qualities are not recorded, but no much larger clone differs from it by a single base. To demonstrate the VDJtools post-analysis software, the study profiled TCR beta repertoires from the peripheral blood of 10 to 15 young patients with multiple sclerosis. Multiple sclerosis patients were children and adolescents aged roughly 6 to 16 years. The chain was built from TRBV6-6 and TRBJ2-7; 8 of the junction bases match TRBD1. The sequenced sample was blood. This sequence originates from a girl aged 2-10 years with multiple sclerosis. The nucleotides are TGTGCCAGCAGCAAAGACAGGGGTGCCTCCTACGAGCAGTACTTC. It codes for CASSKDRGASYEQYF.